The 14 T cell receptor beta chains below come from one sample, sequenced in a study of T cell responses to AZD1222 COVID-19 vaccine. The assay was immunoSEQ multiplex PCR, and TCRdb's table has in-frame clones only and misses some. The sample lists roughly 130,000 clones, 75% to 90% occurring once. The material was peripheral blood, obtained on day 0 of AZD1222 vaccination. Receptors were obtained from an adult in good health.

CDR3 DNA: TGTGCCAGCAGCTGGGGGGGCGATGAGCAGTTCTTC. Encoded protein: CASSWGGDEQFF. This rearrangement joins TRBV7-3 to TRBJ2-1; tentatively, D is TRBD2 (7 bases). V lost 4 bases and J lost 8, with 9 bases in between. This CDR3 contains 12 residues. Germline CDR1 reads SGHTA; CDR2 reads FQGTGA.

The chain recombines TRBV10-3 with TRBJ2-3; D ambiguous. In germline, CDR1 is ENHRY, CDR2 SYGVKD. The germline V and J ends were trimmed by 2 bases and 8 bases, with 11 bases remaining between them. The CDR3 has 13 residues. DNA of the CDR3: TGTGCCATCAGTGAGGGGGTCAGAGCTACGCAGTATTTT. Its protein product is CAISEGVRATQYF.

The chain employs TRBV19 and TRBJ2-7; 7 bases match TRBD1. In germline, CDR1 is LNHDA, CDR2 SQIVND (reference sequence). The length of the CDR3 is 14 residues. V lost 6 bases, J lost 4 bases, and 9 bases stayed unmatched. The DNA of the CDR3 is TGTGCCAGTAGCATAACGGGACAGAGTTACGAGCAGTACTTC. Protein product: CASSITGQSYEQYF.

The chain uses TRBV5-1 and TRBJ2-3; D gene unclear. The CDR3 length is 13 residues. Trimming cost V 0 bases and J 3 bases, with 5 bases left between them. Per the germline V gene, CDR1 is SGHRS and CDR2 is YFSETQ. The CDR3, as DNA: TGCGCCAGCAGCTTGGTGGGTACAGATACGCAGTATTTT. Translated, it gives CASSLVGTDTQYF.

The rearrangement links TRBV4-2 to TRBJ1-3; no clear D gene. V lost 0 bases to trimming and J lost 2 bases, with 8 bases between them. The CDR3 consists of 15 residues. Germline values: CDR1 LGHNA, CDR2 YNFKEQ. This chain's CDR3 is CASSQDLGPGNTIYF. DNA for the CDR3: TGTGCCAGCAGCCAAGATTTAGGCCCTGGAAACACCATATATTTT.

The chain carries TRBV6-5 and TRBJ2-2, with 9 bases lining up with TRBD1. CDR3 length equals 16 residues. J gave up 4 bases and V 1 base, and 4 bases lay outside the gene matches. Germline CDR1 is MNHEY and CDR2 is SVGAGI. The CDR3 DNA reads TGTGCCAGCAGTTACTTGACAGGGGGTACCACCGGGGAGCTGTTTTTT. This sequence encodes CASSYLTGGTTGELFF.

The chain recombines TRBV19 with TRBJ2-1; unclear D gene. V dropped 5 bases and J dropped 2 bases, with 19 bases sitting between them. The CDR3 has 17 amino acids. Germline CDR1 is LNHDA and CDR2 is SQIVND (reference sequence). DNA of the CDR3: TGTGCCAGTAGTGTAGGTTTGGACCCCATTCCCTACAATGAGCAGTTCTTC. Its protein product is CASSVGLDPIPYNEQFF. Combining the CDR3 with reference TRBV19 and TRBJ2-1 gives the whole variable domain DGGITQSPKYLFRKEGQNVTLSCEQNLNHDAMYWYRQDPGQGLRLIYYSQIVNDFQKGDIAEGYSVSREKKESFPLTVTSAQKNPTAFYLCASSVGLDPIPYNEQFFGPGTRLTVL.

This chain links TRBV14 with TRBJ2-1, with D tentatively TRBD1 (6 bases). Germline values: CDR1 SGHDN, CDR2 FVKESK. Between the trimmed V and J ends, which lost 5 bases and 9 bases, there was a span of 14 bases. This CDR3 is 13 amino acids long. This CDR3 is CASSSRTAAEQFF. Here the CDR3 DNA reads TGTGCCAGCAGCTCCCGGACAGCTGCTGAGCAGTTCTTC.

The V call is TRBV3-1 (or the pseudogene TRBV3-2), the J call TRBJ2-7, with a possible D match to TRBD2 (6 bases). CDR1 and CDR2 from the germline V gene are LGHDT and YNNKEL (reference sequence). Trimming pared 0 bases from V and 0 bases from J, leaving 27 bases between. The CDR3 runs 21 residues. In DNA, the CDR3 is TGTGCCAGCAGCCAAGATTGGGGATGGGGAAGGACTACTAAGAGCTCCTACGAGCAGTACTTC. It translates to CASSQDWGWGRTTKSSYEQYF.

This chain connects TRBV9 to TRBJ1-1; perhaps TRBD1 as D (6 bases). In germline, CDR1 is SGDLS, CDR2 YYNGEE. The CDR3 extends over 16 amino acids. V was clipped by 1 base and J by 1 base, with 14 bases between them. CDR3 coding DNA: TGTGCCAGCAGCGTACTTGGACAGTCAGGGAACACTGAAGCTTTCTTT. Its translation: CASSVLGQSGNTEAFF.

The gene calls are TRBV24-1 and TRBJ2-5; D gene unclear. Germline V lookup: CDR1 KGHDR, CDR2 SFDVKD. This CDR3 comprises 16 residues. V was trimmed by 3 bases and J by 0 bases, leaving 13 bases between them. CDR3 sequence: CATSDISSRYQETQYF. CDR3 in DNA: TGTGCCACCAGTGATATTTCCTCCCGGTACCAAGAGACCCAGTACTTC.

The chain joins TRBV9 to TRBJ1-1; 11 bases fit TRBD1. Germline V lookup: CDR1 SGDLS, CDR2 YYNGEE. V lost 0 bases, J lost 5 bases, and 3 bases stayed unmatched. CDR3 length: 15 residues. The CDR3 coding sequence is TGTGCCAGCAGCGTAGTGGGGACAGGGGGGACTGAAGCTTTCTTT. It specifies CASSVVGTGGTEAFF.

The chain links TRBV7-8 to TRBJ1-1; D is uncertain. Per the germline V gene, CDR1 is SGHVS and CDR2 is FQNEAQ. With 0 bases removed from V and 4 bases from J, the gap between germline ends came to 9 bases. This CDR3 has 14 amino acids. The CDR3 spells CASSLAGEVTEAFF. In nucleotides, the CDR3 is TGTGCCAGCAGCTTAGCCGGGGAGGTCACTGAAGCTTTCTTT.

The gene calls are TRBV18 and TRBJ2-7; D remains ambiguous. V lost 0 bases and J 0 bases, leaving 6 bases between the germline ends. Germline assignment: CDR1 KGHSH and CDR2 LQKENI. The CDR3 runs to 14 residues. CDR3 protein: CASSPPSISYEQYF. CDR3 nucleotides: TGTGCCAGCTCACCACCGAGTATCTCCTACGAGCAGTACTTC.